Ten or more counts support the clone carrying this TCR beta chain. Antigen specificity is unknown. During its preparation, the TCRbeta library received unique molecular identifiers. TCRdb re-analysed the PCR reads in MiXCR, keeping a single row per CDR3 protein. The data contain approximately 230,000 distinct CDR3 sequences, about 26% of them singletons. The ends were cut back, 3 bases at V and 7 bases at J, with 10 bases in the middle. The germline V gene has CDR1 MDHEN and CDR2 SYDVKM. CDR3 size: 13 residues. This record comes from a study of T-cell reconstitution after alpha-beta-depleted transplantation in children. Findings and caveats of the study: Reportedly, roughly two months post-transplant, alpha-beta T cells arose from several hundred expanded graft clones. Hyperexpanded clones declined; after one year, newly produced T cells mostly supplied diversity. Certain patients had high TCRbeta diversity at day 60, and it came from recipient T cells and thymic progenitors that survived.

V usage is TRBV28 and J usage is TRBJ2-1, with D hard to call. Sequenced here: PBMCs, sampled before TCRalphabeta/CD19-depleted stem cell transplant. The sequence was obtained from a girl aged 2-15 years with Fanconi anemia, due to receive a stem cell transplant. CDR3 nucleotide sequence: TGTGCCAGCAGTTTGGTCCAGTGGAATGAGCAGTTCTTC. Its translation: CASSLVQWNEQFF.